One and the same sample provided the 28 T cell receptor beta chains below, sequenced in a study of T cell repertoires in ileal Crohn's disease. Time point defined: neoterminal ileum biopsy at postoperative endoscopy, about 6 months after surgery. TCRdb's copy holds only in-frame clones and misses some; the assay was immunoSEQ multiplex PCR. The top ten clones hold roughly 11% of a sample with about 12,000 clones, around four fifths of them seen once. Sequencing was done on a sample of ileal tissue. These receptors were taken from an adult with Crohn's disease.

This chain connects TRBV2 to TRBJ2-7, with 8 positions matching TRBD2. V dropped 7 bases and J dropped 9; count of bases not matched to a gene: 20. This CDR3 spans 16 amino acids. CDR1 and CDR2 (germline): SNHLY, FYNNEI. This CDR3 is CASNGGLGNDLYGQYF. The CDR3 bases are TGTGCCAGCAACGGGGGACTAGGGAACGACCTCTATGGGCAGTACTTC.

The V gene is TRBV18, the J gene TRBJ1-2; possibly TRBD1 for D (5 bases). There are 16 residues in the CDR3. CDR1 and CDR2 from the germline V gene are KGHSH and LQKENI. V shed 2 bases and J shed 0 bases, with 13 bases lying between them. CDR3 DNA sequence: TGTGCCAGCTCACCAATATCTGACAGTTCTAACTATGGCTACACCTTC. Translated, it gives CASSPISDSSNYGYTF.

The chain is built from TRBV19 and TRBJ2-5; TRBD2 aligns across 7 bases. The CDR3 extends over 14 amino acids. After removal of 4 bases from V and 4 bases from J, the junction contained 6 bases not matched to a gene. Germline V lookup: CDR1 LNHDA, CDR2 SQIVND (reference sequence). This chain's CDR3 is CASSKAGVRETQYF. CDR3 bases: TGTGCCAGTAGTAAGGCGGGAGTTAGAGAGACCCAGTACTTC.

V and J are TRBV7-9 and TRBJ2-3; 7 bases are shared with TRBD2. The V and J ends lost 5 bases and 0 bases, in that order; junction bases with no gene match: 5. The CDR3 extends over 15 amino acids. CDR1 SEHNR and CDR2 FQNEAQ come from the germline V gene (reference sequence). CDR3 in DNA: TGTGCCAGCAGCAAAGGGAGGGGTAGCACAGATACGCAGTATTTT. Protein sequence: CASSKGRGSTDTQYF.

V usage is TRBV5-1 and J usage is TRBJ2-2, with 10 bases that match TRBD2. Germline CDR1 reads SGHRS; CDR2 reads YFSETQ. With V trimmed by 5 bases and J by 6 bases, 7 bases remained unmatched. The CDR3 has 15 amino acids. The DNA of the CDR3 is TGCGCCAGCAGAGAAGGTAGCGGGGGGCCCGGGGAGCTGTTTTTT. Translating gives CASREGSGGPGELFF.

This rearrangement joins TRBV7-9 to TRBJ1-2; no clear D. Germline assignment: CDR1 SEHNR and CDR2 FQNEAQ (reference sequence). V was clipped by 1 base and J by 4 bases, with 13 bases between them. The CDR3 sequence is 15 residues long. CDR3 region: CASSLVSSGPYGYTF. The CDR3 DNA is TGTGCCAGCAGCTTAGTATCCTCTGGGCCCTATGGCTACACCTTC.

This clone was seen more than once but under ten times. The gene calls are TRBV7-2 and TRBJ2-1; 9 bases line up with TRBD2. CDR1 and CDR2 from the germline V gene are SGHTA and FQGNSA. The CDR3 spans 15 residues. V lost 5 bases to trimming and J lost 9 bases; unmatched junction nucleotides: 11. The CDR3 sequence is CASSPGGSGRVEQFF. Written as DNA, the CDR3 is TGTGCCAGCAGCCCGGGGGGTAGCGGGAGAGTTGAGCAGTTCTTC.

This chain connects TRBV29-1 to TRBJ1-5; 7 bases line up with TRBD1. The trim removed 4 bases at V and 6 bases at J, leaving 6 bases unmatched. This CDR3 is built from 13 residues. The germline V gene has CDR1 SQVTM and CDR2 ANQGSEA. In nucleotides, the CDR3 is TGCAGCGTTGCCCAGGGGGTCGTTCAGCCCCAGCATTTT. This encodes CSVAQGVVQPQHF.

The CDR3 nucleotides are TGTGCCAGCTCCTCGGGACAGCTCTCTGGAAACACCATATATTTT. Its protein is CASSSGQLSGNTIYF. The V gene is TRBV18, the J gene TRBJ1-3; 7 bases match TRBD1. With 6 bases clipped from V and 0 bases from J, the junction kept 5 bases outside the gene matches. CDR1 is KGHSH and CDR2 is LQKENI in the germline V gene. This CDR3 spans 15 amino acids.

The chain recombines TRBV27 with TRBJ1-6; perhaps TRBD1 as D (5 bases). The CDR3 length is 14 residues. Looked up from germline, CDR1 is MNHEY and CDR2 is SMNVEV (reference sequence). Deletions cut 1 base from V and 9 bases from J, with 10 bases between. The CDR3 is CASSLYQGSSPLHF. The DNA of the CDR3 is TGTGCCAGCAGTTTATACCAGGGAAGTTCACCCCTCCACTTT.

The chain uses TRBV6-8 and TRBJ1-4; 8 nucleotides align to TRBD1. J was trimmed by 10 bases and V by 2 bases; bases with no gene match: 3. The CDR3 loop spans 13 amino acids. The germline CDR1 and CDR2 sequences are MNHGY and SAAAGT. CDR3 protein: CASSYDDRGKLFF. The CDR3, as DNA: TGTGCCAGCAGTTACGACGACAGGGGAAAACTGTTTTTT.

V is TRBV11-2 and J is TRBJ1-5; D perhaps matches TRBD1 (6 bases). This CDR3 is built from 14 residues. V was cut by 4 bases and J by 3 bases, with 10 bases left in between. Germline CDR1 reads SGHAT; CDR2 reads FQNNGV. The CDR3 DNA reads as TGTGCCAGCAGCTCAGGACAGTCCAATCAGCCCCAGCATTTT. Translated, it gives CASSSGQSNQPQHF.

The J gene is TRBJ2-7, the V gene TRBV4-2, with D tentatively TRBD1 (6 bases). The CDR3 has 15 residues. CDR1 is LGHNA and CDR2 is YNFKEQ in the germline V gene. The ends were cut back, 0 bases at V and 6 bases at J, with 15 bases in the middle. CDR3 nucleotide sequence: TGTGCCAGCAGCCAAGAGGTGGGGGCTCTGGGCGAGCAGTACTTC. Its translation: CASSQEVGALGEQYF.

CDR3 sequence (DNA): TGTGCCAGCAGTCAGGGTAATGAAAAACTGTTTTTT. Translated: CASSQGNEKLFF. The rearrangement joins TRBV28 to TRBJ1-4, with D perhaps TRBD1 (5 bases). The CDR3 covers 12 residues. Trimming took 5 bases from V and 4 from J, leaving 5 bases between them. Germline V gene sequence: CDR1 MDHEN, CDR2 SYDVKM.

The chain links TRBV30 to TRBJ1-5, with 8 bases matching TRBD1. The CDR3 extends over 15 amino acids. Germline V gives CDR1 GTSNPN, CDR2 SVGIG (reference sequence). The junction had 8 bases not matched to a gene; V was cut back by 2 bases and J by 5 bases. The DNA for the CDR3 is TGTGCCTGGAGTCCATCAGACAGGGGCGATCAGCCCCAGCATTTT. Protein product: CAWSPSDRGDQPQHF.

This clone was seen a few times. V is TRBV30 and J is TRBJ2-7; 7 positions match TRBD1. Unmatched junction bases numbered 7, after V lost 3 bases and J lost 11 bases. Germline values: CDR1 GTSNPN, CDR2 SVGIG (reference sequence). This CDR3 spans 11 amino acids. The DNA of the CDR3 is TGTGCCTGGAGCCTGTCCGGGACAGAGTACTTC. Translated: CAWSLSGTEYF.

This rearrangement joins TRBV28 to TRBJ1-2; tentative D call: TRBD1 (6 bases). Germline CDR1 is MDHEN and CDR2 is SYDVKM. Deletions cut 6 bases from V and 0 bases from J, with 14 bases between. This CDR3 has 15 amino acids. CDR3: CASRLPGDTNYGYTF. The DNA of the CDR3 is TGTGCCAGCAGGCTACCAGGGGATACTAACTATGGCTACACCTTC.

CDR3 DNA: TGTGCCAGCAGTAAGGACATTAGCAATCAGCCCCAGCATTTT. The encoded protein is CASSKDISNQPQHF. The chain joins TRBV6-6 to TRBJ1-5, with a possible D match to TRBD1 (5 bases). The CDR3 totals 14 residues. Germline CDR1 is MNHNY and CDR2 is SVGAGI (reference sequence). The V end lost 5 bases, the J end lost 0 bases, and 8 bases lay between the germline ends.

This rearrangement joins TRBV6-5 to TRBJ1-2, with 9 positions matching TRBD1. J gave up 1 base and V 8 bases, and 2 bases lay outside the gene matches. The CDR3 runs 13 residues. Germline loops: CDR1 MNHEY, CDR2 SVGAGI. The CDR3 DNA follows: TGTGCCAGCGGGACAGGGTATAACTATGGCTACACCTTC. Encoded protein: CASGTGYNYGYTF.

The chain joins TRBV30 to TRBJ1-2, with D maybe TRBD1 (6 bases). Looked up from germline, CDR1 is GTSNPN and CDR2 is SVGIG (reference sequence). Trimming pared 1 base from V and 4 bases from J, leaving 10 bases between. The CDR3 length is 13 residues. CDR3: CAWSEQGSYGYTF. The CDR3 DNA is TGTGCCTGGAGTGAACAGGGCAGCTATGGCTACACCTTC.

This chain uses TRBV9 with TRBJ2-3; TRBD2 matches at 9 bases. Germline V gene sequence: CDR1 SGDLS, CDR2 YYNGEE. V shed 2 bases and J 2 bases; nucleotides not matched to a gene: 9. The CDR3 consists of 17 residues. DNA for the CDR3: TGTGCCAGCAGCGTCGGTAGTAGCGGGGGTCTCACAGATACGCAGTATTTT. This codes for CASSVGSSGGLTDTQYF.

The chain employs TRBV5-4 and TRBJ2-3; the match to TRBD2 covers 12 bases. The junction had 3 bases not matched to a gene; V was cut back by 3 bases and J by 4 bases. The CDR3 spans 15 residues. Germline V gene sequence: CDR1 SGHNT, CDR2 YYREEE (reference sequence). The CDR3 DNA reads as TGTGCCAGCAGCTGGACTAGCGGGACACCAGATACGCAGTATTTT. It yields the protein CASSWTSGTPDTQYF.

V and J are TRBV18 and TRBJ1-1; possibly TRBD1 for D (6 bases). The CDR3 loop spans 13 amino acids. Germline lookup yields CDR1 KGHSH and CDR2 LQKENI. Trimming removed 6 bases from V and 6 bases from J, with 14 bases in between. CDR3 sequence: CASSGAKGAEAFF. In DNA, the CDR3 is TGTGCCAGCTCCGGGGCCAAGGGGGCTGAAGCTTTCTTT.

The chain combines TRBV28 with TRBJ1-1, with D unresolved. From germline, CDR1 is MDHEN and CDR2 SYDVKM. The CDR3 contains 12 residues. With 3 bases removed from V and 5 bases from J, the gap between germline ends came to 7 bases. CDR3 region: CASSFHRTEAFF. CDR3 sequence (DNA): TGTGCCAGCAGTTTTCATCGGACTGAAGCTTTCTTT. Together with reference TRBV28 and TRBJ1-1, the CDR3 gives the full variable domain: DVKVTQSSRYLVKRTGEKVFLECVQDMDHENMFWYRQDPGLGLRLIYFSYDVKMKEKGDIPEGYSVSREKKERFSLILESASTNQTSMYLCASSFHRTEAFFGQGTRLTVV.

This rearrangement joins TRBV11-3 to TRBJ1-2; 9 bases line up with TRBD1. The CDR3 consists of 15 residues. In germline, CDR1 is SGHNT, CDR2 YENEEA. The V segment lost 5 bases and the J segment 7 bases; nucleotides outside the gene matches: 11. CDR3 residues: CASSPTSGTGLGYTF. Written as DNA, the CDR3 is TGTGCCAGCAGCCCGACATCCGGGACAGGGCTTGGCTACACCTTC.

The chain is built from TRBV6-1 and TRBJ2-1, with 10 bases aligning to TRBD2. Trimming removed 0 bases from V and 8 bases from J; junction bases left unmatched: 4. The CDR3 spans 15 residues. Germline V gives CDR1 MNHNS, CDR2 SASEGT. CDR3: CASSEAASGRDEQFF. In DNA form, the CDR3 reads TGTGCCAGCAGTGAAGCAGCTAGCGGGAGAGATGAGCAGTTCTTC.

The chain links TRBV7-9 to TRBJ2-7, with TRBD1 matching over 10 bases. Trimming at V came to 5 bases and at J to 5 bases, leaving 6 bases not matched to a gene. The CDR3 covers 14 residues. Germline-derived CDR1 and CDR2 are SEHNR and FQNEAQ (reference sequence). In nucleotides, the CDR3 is TGTGCCAGCAGCCTGGACAGGGGGTCGGACGAGCAGTACTTC. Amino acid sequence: CASSLDRGSDEQYF.

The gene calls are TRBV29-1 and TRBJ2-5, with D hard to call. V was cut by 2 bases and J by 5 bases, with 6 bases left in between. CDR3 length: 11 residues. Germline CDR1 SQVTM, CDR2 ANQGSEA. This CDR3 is CSVEFRETQYF. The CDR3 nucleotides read TGCAGCGTTGAATTTCGTGAGACCCAGTACTTC.